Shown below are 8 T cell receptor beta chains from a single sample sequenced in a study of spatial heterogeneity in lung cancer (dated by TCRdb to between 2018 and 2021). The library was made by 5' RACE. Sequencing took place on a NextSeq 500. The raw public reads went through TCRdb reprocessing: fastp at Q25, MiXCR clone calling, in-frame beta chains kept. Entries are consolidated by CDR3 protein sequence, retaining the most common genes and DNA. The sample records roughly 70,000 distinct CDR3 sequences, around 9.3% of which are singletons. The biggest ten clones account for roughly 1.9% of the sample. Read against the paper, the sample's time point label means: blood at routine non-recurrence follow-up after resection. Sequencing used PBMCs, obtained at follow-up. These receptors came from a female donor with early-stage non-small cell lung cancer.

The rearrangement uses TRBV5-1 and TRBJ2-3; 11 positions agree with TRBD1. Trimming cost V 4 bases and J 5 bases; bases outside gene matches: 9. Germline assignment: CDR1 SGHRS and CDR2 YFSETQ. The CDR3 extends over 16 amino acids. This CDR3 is CASSTRTGGAVDTQYF. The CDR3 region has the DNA TGCGCCAGCAGCACCAGGACAGGGGGCGCCGTAGATACGCAGTATTTT. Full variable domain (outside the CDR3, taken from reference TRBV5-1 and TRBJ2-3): KAGVTQTPRYLIKTRGQQVTLSCSPISGHRSVSWYQQTPGQGLQFLFEYFSETQRNKGNFPGRFSGRQFSNSRSEMNVSTLELGDSALYLCASSTRTGGAVDTQYFGPGTRLTVL.

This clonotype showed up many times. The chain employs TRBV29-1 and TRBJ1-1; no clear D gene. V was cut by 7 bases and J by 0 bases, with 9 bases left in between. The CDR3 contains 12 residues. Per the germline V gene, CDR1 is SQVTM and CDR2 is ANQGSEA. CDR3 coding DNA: TGCAGCGGAACTGGAATGAACACTGAAGCTTTCTTT. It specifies CSGTGMNTEAFF.

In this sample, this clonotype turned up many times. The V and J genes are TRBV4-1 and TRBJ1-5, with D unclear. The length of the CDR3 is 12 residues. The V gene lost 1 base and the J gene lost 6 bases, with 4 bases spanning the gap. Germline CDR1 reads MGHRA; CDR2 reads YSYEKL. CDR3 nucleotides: TGCGCCAGCAGCCAAGGGTTTCAGCCCCAGCATTTT. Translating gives CASSQGFQPQHF.

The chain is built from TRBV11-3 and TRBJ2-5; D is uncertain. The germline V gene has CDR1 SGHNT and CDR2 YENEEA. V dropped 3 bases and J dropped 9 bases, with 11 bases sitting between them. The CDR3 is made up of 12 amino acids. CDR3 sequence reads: CASSLGGGAQYF. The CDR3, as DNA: TGTGCCAGCAGCTTGGGCGGTGGGGCCCAGTACTTC.

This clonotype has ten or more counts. The CDR3: CASSPSGGSYEQYF. The CDR3 bases are TGTGCCAGCTCACCATCGGGGGGTTCCTACGAGCAGTACTTC. The J gene is TRBJ2-7, the V gene TRBV18; 7 bases line up with TRBD2. The germline V gene has CDR1 KGHSH and CDR2 LQKENI. The CDR3 is made up of 14 amino acids. V was clipped by 2 bases and J by 1 base; unmatched bases: 2.

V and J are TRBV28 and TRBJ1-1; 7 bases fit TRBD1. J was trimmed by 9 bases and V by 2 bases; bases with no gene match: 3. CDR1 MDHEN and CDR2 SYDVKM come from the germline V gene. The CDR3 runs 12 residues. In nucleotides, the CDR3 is TGTGCCAGCAGTTTAAGACAGGGCCAAGCTTTCTTT. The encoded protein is CASSLRQGQAFF.

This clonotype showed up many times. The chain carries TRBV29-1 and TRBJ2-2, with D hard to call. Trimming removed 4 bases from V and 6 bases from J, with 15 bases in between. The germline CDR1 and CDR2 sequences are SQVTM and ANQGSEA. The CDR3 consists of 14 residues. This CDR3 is CSVAVLSSAGELFF. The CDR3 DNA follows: TGCAGCGTTGCGGTCCTATCGTCCGCCGGGGAGCTGTTTTTT.

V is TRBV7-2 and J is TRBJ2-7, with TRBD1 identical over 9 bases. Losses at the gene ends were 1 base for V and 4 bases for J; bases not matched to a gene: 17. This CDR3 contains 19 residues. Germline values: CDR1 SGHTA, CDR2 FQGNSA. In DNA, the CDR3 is TGTGCCAGCAGCTTAGTAGTTGCGACGGGACAGGGTAACCAGTACGAGCAGTACTTC. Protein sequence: CASSLVVATGQGNQYEQYF. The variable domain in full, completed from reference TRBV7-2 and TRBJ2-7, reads GAGVSQSPSNKVTEKGKDVELRCDPISGHTALYWYRQSLGQGLEFLIYFQGNSAPDKSGLPSDRFSAERTGGSVSTLTIQRTQQEDSAVYLCASSLVVATGQGNQYEQYFGPGTRLTVT.